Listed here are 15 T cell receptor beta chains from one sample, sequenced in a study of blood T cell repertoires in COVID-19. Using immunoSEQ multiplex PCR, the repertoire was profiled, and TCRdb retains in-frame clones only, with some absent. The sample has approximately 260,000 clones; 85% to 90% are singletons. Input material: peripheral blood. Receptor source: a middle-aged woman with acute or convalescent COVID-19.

CDR3 sequence (DNA): TGTGCCAGCACCAAAGGGGGGGGAGACAACACCGGGGTCACCTTC. It encodes CASTKGGGDNTGVTF. This chain connects TRBV2 to TRBJ1-2; maybe TRBD1 (6 bases). The germline V and J ends were trimmed by 7 bases and 13 bases, with 28 bases remaining between them. The CDR3 totals 15 residues. Germline CDR1 reads SNHLY; CDR2 reads FYNNEI.

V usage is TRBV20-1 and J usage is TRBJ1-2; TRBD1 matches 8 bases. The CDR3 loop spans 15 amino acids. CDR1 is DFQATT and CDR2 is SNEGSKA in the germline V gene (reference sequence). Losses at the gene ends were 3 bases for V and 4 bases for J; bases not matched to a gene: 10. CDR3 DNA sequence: TGCAGTGCTAGTATCCGGCAGGGGGCTGGCTATGGCTACACCTTC. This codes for CSASIRQGAGYGYTF.

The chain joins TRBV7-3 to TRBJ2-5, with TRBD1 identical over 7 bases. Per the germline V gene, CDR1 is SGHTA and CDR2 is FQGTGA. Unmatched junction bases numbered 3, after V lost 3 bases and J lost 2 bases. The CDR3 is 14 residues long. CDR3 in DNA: TGTGCCAGCAGCTTGTCAGGGGGTCAAGAGACCCAGTACTTC. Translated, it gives CASSLSGGQETQYF.

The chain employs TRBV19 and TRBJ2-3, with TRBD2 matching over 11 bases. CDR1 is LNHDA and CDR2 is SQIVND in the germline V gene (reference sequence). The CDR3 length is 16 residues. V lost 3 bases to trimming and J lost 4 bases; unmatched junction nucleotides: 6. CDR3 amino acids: CASSIVAGGHSDTQYF. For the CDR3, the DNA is TGTGCCAGTAGTATTGTAGCGGGGGGGCACTCAGATACGCAGTATTTT.

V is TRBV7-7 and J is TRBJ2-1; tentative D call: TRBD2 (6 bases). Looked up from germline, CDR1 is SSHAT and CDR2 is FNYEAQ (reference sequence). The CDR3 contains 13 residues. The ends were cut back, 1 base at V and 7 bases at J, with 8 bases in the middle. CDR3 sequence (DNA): TGTGCCAGCAGCTTAGGGGCGGGGAATGAGCAGTTCTTC. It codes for CASSLGAGNEQFF.

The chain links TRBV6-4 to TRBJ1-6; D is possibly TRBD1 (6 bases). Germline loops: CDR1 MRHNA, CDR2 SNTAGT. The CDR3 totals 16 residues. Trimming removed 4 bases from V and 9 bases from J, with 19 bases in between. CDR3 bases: TGTGCCAGCAGTGTCGTAGGCGGGGGACAAGCTTCACCCCTCCACTTT. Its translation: CASSVVGGGQASPLHF.

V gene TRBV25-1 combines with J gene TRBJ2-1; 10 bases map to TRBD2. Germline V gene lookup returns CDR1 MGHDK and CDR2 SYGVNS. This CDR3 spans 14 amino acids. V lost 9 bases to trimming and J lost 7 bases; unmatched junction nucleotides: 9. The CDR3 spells CASSSGGARNEQFF. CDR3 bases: TGTGCCAGTAGCAGCGGGGGGGCCAGGAATGAGCAGTTCTTC. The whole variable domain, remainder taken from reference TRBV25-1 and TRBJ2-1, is EADIYQTPRYLVIGTGKKITLECSQTMGHDKMYWYQQDPGMELHLIHYSYGVNSTEKGDLSSESTVSRIRTEHFPLTLESARPSHTSQYLCASSSGGARNEQFFGPGTRLTVL.

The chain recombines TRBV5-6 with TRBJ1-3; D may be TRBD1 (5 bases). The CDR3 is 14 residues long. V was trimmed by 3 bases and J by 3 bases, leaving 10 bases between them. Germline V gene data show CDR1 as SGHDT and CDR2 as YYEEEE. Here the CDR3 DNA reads TGTGCCAGCAGCTCAGGGCCCGGTGGAAACACCATATATTTT. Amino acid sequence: CASSSGPGGNTIYF.

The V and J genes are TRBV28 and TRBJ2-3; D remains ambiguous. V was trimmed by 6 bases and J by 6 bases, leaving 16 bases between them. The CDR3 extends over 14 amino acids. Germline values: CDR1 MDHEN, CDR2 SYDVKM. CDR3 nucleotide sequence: TGTGCCAGCAGCCCCCACCCGCGCCGCGATACGCAGTATTTT. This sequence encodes CASSPHPRRDTQYF.

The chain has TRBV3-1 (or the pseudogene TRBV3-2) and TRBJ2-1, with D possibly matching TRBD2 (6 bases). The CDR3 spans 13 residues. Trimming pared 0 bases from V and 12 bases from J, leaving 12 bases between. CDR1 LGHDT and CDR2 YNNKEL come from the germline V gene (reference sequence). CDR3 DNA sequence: TGTGCCAGCAGCCAAGAGCGGCGGGGTGTGCAGTTCTTC. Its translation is CASSQERRGVQFF.

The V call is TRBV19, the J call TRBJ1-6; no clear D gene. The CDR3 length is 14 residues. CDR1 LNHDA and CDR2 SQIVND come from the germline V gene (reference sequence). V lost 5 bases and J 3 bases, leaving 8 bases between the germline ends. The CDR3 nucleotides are TGTGCCAGTAGTTGGGCCCGCTATAATTCACCCCTCCACTTT. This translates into CASSWARYNSPLHF.

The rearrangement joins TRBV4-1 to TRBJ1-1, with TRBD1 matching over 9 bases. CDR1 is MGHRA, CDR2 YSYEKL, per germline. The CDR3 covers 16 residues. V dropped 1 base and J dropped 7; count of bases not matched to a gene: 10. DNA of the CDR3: TGCGCCAGCAGCCAAGTCTTTTCAGGACAGGGGATTGAAGCTTTCTTT. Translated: CASSQVFSGQGIEAFF.

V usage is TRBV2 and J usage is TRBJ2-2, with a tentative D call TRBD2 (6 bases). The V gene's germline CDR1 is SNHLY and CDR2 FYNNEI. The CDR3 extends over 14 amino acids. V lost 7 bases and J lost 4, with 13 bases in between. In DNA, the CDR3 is TGTGCCAGCACCGAGGGGACTTCCACCGGGGAGCTGTTTTTT. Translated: CASTEGTSTGELFF.

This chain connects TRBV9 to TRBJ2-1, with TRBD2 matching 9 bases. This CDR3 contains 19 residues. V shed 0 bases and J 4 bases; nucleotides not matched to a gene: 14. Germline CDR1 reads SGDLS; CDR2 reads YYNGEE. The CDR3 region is CASSVGGTLGGRAYNEQFF. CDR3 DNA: TGTGCCAGCAGCGTAGGAGGGACCCTCGGCGGGAGGGCTTACAATGAGCAGTTCTTC.

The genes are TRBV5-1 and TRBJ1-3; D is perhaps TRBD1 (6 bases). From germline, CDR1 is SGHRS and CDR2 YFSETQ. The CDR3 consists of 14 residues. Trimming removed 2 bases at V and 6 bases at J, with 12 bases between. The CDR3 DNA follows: TGCGCCAGCAGCTTACAGGGCCAGGAAAACACCATATATTTT. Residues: CASSLQGQENTIYF.